This TCR beta chain emerged from a study of cytomegalovirus exposure and HLA in healthy donors. The study ran its PCR with 60 Vbeta and 13 Jbeta primers. Repertoires were generated with immunoSEQ multiplex PCR, while TCRdb's copy carries only in-frame clones and drops some. The table includes approximately 190,000 clones, over 75% detected once. V was cut by 0 bases and J by 7 bases, with 9 bases left in between. The germline V gene has CDR1 SGHVS and CDR2 FNYEAQ. This CDR3 comprises 13 residues. The sequencing sample was made of PBMCs. This TCR was recovered from a man aged 45 to 65 in good health and CMV-seronegative. The chain couples TRBV7-6 to TRBJ1-1; D possibly corresponds to TRBD1 (5 bases). In nucleotides, the CDR3 is TGTGCCAGCAGCTTAGCGCAGGGAATTGAAGCTTTCTTT. Translated, it gives CASSLAQGIEAFF.